The present TCR beta chain was sequenced within a study of shared clonotypes between healthy human individuals. Findings of the study overall: In having few donors, the study represented limited genetic and exposure-history diversity.

For this clone: Its antigen remains unknown.

Naivety among CD8 cells was defined by CD45RO negativity and positive CCR7 selection, thereby excluding terminally differentiated effector memory CD45RA+ cells. Germline CDR1 and CDR2: SGDLS and YYNGEE. This CDR3 contains 15 residues. The junction had 7 bases not matched to a gene; V was cut back by 0 bases and J by 8 bases. TCRdb's copy holds only in-frame clones and misses some; the assay was immunoSEQ multiplex PCR. The repertoire holds some 2 million clones, just under 95% seen once, with 0.85% to 1.2% in the top ten. Sequenced: naive CD8+ T cells sorted from blood. The chain joins TRBV9 to TRBJ2-1; 8 bases are a match to TRBD1. This receptor was identified in a man aged 18 to 29 in good health. CDR3 sequence reads: CASSVAGGIVDEQFF. As DNA, the CDR3 is TGTGCCAGCAGCGTAGCAGGGGGCATAGTAGATGAGCAGTTCTTC.